The sequence of this TCR beta chain was determined in a study of PD-1 blockade in classical Hodgkin lymphoma. Profiling relied on immunoSEQ multiplex PCR, and the TCRdb table lists in-frame clones only, not all of them. The sample contains 46,000 or so clones, around 82% of which appear only once. Every single patient, without exception, relapsed after autologous stem cell transplantation, and brentuximab vedotin exposure varied. This CDR3 is built from 15 residues. In germline, CDR1 is MNHEY, CDR2 SMNVEV (reference sequence). Trimming cost V 6 bases and J 5 bases; bases outside gene matches: 7. Sequenced here: peripheral blood mononuclear cells (PBMCs), sampled before the second cycle of nivolumab. This clonotype originated in a human donor with classical Hodgkin lymphoma. The gene calls are TRBV27 and TRBJ2-4; 10 nucleotides agree with TRBD2. The CDR3 coding sequence is TGTGCCAGCAGACCCAGCCTAGCGGGGGAAAACATTCAGTACTTC. Encoded protein: CASRPSLAGENIQYF.